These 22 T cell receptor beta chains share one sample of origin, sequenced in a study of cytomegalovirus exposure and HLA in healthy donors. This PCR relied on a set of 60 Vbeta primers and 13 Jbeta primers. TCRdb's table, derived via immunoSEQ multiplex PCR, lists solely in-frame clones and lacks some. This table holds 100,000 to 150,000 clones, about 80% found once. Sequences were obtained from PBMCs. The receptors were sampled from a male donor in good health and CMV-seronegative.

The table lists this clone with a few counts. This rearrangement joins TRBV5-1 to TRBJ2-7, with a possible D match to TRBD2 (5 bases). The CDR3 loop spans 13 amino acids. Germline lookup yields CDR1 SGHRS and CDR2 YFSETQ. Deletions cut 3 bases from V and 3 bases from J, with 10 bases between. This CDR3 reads CASSSPGSYEQYF. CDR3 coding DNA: TGCGCCAGCAGCTCCCCGGGAAGCTACGAGCAGTACTTC.

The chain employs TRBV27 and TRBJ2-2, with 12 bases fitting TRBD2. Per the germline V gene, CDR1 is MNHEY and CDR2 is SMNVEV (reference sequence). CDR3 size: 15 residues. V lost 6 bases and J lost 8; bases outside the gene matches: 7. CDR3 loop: CASRSSGGAAGELFF. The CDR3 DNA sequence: TGTGCCAGCAGGTCTAGCGGGGGGGCAGCAGGGGAGCTGTTTTTT.

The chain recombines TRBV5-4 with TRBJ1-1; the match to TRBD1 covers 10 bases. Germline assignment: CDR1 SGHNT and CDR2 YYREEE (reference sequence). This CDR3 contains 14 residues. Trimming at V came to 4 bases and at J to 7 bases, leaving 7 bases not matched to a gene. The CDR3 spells CASSTTGGRVEAFF. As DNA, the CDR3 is TGTGCCAGCAGCACGACAGGGGGCAGGGTTGAAGCTTTCTTT.

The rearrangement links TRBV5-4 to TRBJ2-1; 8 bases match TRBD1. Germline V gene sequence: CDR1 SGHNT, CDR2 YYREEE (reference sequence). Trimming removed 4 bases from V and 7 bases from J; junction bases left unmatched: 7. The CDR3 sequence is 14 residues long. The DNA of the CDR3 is TGTGCCAGCAGCCTCGGACAGGGTCGGAATGAGCAGTTCTTC. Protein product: CASSLGQGRNEQFF.

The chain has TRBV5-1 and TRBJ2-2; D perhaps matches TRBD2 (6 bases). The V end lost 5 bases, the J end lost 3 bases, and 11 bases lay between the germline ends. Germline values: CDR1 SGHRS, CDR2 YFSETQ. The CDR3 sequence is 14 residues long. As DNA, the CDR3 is TGCGCCAGCAGTCGATGGGGGGACACCGGGGAGCTGTTTTTT. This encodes CASSRWGDTGELFF. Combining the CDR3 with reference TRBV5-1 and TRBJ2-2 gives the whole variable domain KAGVTQTPRYLIKTRGQQVTLSCSPISGHRSVSWYQQTPGQGLQFLFEYFSETQRNKGNFPGRFSGRQFSNSRSEMNVSTLELGDSALYLCASSRWGDTGELFFGEGSRLTVL.

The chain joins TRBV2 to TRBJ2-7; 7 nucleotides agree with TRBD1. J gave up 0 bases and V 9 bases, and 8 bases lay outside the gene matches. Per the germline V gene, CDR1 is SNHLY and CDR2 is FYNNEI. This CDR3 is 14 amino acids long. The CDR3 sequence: CASLPRDSSYEQYF. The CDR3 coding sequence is TGTGCCAGTCTTCCCCGGGACAGCTCCTACGAGCAGTACTTC.

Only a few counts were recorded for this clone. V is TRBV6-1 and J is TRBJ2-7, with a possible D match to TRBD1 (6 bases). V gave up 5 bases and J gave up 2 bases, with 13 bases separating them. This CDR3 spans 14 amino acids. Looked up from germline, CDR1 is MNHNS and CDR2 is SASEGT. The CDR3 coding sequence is TGTGCCAGCAGTTATCTCAGGACAGCCTACGAGCAGTACTTC. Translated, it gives CASSYLRTAYEQYF.

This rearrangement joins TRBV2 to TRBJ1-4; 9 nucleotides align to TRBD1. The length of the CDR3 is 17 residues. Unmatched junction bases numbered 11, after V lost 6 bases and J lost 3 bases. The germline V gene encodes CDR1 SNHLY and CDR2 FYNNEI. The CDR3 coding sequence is TGTGCCAGCAGCGGGACAGGGTGGGAGTGGGCTAATGAAAAACTGTTTTTT. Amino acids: CASSGTGWEWANEKLFF.

In nucleotides, the CDR3 is TGTGCCAGCAGCCAAGACCACGGGACAGGGGTTGGCTACACCTTC. This encodes CASSQDHGTGVGYTF. This chain joins TRBV14 and TRBJ1-2; 10 bases fit TRBD1. With 0 bases clipped from V and 7 bases from J, the junction kept 5 bases outside the gene matches. The germline V gene has CDR1 SGHDN and CDR2 FVKESK. This CDR3 spans 15 amino acids. The variable domain in full, completed from reference TRBV14 and TRBJ1-2, reads EAGVTQFPSHSVIEKGQTVTLRCDPISGHDNLYWYRRVMGKEIKFLLHFVKESKQDESGMPNNRFLAERTGGTYSTLKVQPAELEDSGVYFCASSQDHGTGVGYTFGSGTRLTVV.

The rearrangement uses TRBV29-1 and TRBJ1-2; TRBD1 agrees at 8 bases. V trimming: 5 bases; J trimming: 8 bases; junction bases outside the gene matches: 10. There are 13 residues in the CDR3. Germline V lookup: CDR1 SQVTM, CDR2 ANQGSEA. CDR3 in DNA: TGCAGCGTTCCCGACAGGGGCGTTGCGGGCTACACCTTC. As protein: CSVPDRGVAGYTF.

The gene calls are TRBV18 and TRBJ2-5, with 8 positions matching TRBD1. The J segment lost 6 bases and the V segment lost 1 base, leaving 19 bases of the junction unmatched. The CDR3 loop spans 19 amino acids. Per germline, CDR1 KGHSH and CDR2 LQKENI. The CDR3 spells CASSPLVGGQGPFGKTQYF. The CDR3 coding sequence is TGTGCCAGCTCACCACTAGTCGGCGGACAGGGTCCGTTCGGGAAGACCCAGTACTTC.

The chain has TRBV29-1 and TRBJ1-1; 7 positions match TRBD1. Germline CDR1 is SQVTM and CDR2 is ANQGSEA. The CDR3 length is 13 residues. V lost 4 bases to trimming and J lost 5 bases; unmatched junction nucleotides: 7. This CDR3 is CSVATGAETEAFF. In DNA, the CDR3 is TGCAGCGTTGCAACAGGGGCTGAGACTGAAGCTTTCTTT.

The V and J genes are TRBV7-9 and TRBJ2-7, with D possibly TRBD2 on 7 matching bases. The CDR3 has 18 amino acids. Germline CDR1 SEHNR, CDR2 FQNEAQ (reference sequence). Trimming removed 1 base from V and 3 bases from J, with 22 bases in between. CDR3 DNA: TGTGCCAGCAGCTTAGTCCCCCTGAGGGGGGGCGCCCACTACGAGCAGTACTTC. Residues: CASSLVPLRGGAHYEQYF. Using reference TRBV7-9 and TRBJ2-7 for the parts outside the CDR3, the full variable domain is DTGVSQNPRHKITKRGQNVTFRCDPISEHNRLYWYRQTLGQGPEFLTYFQNEAQLEKSRLLSDRFSAERPKGSFSTLEIQRTEQGDSAMYLCASSLVPLRGGAHYEQYFGPGTRLTVT.

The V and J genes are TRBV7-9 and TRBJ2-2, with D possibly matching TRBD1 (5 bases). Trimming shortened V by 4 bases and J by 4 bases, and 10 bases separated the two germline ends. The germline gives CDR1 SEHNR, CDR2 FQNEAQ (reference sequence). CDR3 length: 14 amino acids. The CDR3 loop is CASSWGRATGELFF. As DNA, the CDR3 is TGTGCCAGCAGCTGGGGCCGGGCCACCGGGGAGCTGTTTTTT.

CDR3 DNA sequence: TGTGCCAGTAGTATAGCGGCGGGGGCGATTGGAATGAACACTGAAGCTTTCTTT. Translating it yields CASSIAAGAIGMNTEAFF. The chain links TRBV19 to TRBJ1-1; TRBD1 might be the D (6 bases). V lost 1 base and J lost 0, with 18 bases in between. Per the germline V gene, CDR1 is LNHDA and CDR2 is SQIVND (reference sequence). The CDR3 extends over 18 amino acids.

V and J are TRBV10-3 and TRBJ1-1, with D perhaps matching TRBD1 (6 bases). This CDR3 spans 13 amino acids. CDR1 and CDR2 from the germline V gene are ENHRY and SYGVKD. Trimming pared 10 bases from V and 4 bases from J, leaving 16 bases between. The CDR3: CANSGGRITEAFF. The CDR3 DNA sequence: TGTGCCAACTCCGGGGGGCGGATCACTGAAGCTTTCTTT.

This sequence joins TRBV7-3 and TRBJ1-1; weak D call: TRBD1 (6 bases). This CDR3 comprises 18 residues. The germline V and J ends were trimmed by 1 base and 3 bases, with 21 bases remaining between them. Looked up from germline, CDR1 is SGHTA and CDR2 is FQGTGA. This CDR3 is CASSLKIGAGHGDTEAFF. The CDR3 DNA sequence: TGTGCCAGCAGCTTAAAAATAGGAGCGGGACATGGGGACACTGAAGCTTTCTTT. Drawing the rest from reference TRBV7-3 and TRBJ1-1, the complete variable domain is GAGVSQTPSNKVTEKGKYVELRCDPISGHTALYWYRQSLGQGPEFLIYFQGTGAADDSGLPNDRFFAVRPEGSVSTLKIQRTERGDSAVYLCASSLKIGAGHGDTEAFFGQGTRLTVV.

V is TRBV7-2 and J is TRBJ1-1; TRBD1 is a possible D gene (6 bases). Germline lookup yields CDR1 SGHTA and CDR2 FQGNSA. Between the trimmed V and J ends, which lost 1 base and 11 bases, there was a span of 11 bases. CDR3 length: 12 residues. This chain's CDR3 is CASSLGRQGAFF. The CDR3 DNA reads TGTGCCAGCAGCTTAGGTAGGCAGGGGGCTTTCTTT.

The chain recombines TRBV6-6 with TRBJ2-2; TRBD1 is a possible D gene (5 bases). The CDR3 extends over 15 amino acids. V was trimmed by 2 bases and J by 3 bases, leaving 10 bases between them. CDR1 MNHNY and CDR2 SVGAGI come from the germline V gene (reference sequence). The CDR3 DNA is TGTGCCAGCAGTTACGACAGCCTCCACACCGGGGAGCTGTTTTTT. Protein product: CASSYDSLHTGELFF.

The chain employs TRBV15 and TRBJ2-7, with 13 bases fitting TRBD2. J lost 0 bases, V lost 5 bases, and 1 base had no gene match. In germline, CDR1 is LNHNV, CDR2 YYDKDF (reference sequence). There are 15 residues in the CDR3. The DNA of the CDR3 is TGTGCCACCAGCGGGACTAGCGGGGTCTCCTACGAGCAGTACTTC. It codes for CATSGTSGVSYEQYF.

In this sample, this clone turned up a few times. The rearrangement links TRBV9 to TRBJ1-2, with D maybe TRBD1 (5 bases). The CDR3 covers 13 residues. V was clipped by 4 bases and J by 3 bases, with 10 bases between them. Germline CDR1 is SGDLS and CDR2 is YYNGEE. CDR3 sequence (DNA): TGTGCCAGCAGCCCCGACAGATACTATGGCTACACCTTC. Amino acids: CASSPDRYYGYTF.

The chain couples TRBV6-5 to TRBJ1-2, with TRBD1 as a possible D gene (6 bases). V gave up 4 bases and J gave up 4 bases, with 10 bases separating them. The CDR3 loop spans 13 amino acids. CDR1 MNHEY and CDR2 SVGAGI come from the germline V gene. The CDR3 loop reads CASSSGHTYGYTF. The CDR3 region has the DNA TGTGCCAGCAGTTCGGGACACACCTATGGCTACACCTTC.